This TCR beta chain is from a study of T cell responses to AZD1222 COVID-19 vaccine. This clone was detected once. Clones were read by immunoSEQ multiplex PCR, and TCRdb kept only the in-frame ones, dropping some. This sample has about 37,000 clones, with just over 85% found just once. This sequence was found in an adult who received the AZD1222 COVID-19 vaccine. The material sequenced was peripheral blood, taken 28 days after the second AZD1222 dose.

The CDR3 spells CAWSEAGHTEAFF. As DNA, the CDR3 is TGTGCCTGGAGTGAGGCAGGACACACTGAAGCTTTCTTT. The V gene is TRBV30, the J gene TRBJ1-1; D ambiguous. The CDR3 has 13 amino acids. The V gene lost 1 base and the J gene lost 3 bases, with 9 bases spanning the gap. Per germline, CDR1 GTSNPN and CDR2 SVGIG (reference sequence).